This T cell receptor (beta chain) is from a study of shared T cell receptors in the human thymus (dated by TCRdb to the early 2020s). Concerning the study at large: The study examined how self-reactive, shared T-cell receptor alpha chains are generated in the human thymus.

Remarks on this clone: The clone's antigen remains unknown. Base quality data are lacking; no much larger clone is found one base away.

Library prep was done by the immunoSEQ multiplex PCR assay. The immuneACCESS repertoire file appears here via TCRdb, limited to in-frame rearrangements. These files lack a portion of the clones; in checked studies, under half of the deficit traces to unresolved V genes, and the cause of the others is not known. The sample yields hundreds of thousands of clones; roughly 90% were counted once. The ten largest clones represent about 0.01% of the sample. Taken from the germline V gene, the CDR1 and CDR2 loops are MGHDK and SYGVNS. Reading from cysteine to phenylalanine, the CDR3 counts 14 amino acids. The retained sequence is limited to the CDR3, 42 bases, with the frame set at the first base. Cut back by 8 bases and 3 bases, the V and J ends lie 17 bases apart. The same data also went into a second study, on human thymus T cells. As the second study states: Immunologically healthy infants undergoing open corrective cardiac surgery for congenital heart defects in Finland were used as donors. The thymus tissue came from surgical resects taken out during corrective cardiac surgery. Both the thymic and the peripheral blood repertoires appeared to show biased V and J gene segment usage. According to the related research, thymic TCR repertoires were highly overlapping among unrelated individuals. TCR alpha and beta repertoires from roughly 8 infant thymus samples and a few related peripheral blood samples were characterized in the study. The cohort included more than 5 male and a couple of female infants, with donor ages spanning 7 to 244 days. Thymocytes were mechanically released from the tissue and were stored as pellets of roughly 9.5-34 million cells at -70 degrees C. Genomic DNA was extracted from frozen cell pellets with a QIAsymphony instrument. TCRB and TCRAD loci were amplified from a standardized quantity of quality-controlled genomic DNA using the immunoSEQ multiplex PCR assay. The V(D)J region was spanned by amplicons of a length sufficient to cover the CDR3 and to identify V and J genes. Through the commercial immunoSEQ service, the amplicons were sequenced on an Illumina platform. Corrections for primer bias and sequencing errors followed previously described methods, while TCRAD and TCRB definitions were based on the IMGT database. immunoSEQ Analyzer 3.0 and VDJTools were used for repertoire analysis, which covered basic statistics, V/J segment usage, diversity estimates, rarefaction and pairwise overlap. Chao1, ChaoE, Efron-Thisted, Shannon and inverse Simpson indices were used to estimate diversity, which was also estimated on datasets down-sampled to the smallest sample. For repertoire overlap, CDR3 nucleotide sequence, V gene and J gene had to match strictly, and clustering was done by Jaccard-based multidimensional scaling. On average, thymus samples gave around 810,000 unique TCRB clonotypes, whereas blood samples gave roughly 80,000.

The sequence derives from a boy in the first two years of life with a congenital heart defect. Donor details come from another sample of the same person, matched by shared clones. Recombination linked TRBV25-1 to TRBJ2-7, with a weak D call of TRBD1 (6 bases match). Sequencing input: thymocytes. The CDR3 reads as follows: CASDEDRSHYEQYF. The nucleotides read TGTGCCAGCGATGAGGACAGATCCCACTACGAGCAGTACTTC.